This T cell receptor (beta chain) emerged from a study of T-cell reconstitution after alpha-beta-depleted transplantation in children. The library targeted TCRbeta and was prepared with unique molecular identifiers. Each CDR3 protein gets one entry after TCRdb re-called the PCR reads with MiXCR. The repertoire holds hundreds of thousands of distinct CDR3 sequences, with over 15% as singletons. The CDR3 extends over 15 amino acids. Trimming removed 2 bases at V and 3 bases at J, with 14 bases between. CDR1 and CDR2 from the germline V gene are GTSNPN and SVGIG (reference sequence). V gene TRBV30 combines with J gene TRBJ1-5, with D possibly TRBD1 on 5 matching bases. This TCR derives from a human donor who donated a stem cell graft to a child with acute myeloid leukemia. The sequencing used PBMCs from the stem cell graft donor, collected from the stem cell graft. Here the CDR3 DNA reads TGTGCCTGGAGTCCCGGTAGGGGCGACAATCAGCCCCAGCATTTT. It codes for CAWSPGRGDNQPQHF.